The 4 T cell receptor beta chains below were found in one sample sequenced in a study of spatial heterogeneity in lung cancer. TCRdb recomputed calls from the 5' RACE reads with MiXCR, one row per CDR3 protein. The table lists some 53,000 distinct CDR3 sequences, over 5.5% of them singletons. Described time point: sample taken at primary tumor resection. Unsorted whole RNA from tumor, nontumor lung or frozen PBMC underwent sequencing. The sequenced sample was PBMCs, obtained at surgery. These receptors were obtained from a female donor with early-stage non-small cell lung cancer.

This clonotype was picked up a small number of times. The V gene is TRBV5-1, the J gene TRBJ2-6; TRBD1 matches at 7 bases. CDR3 length: 15 amino acids. The J segment lost 2 bases and the V segment lost 8 bases, leaving 7 bases of the junction unmatched. CDR1 and CDR2 from the germline V gene are SGHRS and YFSETQ. Here the CDR3 reads CASSGTGAGANVLTF. CDR3 bases: TGCGCCAGTTCCGGCACAGGGGCTGGGGCCAACGTCCTGACTTTC.

The chain employs TRBV28 and TRBJ2-1; D is undetermined. The length of the CDR3 is 17 residues. In germline, CDR1 is MDHEN, CDR2 SYDVKM. The germline V and J ends were trimmed by 2 bases and 0 bases, with 14 bases remaining between them. The CDR3 region is CASSLESLSGSYNEQFF. The CDR3 DNA reads TGTGCCAGCAGTTTAGAATCGCTTTCCGGCTCCTACAATGAGCAGTTCTTC. Full variable domain (rest looked up from reference TRBV28 and TRBJ2-1): DVKVTQSSRYLVKRTGEKVFLECVQDMDHENMFWYRQDPGLGLRLIYFSYDVKMKEKGDIPEGYSVSREKKERFSLILESASTNQTSMYLCASSLESLSGSYNEQFFGPGTRLTVL.

This clonotype was recorded many times. V gene TRBV11-2 combines with J gene TRBJ2-3; D call uncertain. Germline V lookup: CDR1 SGHAT, CDR2 FQNNGV. Trimming left V 5 bases short and J 1 base short, with 10 bases between. The CDR3 consists of 14 residues. The CDR3 sequence: CASSRLIRTDTQYF. The CDR3 bases are TGTGCCAGCAGCCGACTCATCCGCACAGATACGCAGTATTTT.

The table lists this clonotype with many counts. The genes are TRBV29-1 and TRBJ1-1; D gene uncertain. The CDR3 spans 10 residues. Trimming took off 6 bases at V and 8 bases at J, with 10 bases between the two ends. Germline V gene data show CDR1 as SQVTM and CDR2 as ANQGSEA. The CDR3 spells CSVGLLEAFF. The CDR3 bases are TGCAGCGTGGGCCTACTCGAAGCTTTCTTT.